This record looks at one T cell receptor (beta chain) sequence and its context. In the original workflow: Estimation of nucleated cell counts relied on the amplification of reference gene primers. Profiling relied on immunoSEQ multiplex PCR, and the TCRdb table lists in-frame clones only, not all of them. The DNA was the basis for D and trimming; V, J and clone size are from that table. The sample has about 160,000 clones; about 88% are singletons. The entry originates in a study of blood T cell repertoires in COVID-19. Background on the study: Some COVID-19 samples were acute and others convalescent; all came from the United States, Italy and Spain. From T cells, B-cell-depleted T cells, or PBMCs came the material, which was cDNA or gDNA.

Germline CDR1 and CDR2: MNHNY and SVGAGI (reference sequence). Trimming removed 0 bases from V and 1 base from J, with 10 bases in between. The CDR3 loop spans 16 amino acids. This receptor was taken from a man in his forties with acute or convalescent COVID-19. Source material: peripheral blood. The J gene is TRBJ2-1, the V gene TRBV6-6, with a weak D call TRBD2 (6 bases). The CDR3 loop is CASSYSSGESYNEQFF. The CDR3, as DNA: TGTGCCAGCAGTTACTCGTCGGGAGAATCCTACAATGAGCAGTTCTTC.